The sequence of this T cell receptor (beta chain) was determined in a study of T-cell memory formation after mild COVID-19. Overall study context: TCR clusters showed largely donor specificity.

TCRdb recomputed calls from the 5' RACE reads with MiXCR, one row per CDR3 protein. The sample yields a few hundred thousand distinct CDR3 sequences, more than 9% seen once. Notes on this clonotype: Its cognate antigen is unknown.

Germline CDR1 reads SGHTA; CDR2 reads FQGTGA. Unmatched junction bases numbered 7, after V lost 5 bases and J lost 5 bases. The length of the CDR3 is 14 residues. Study-level findings and limits: Contracting clones, day 15 to 85, had balanced CD4/CD8, and later expanders favored CD4+. Pre-infection memory contained some responding clones, which suggested that cross-reactive memory had joined. Most CD4+ clones that shrank were in CM and EM, while CD8+ ones turned up in EMRA.

The rearrangement uses TRBV7-3 and TRBJ1-1; TRBD1 agrees at 8 bases. Source material: PBMCs or a T cell subset sorted from them (not recorded which). This sequence originates from a young man who had mild COVID-19 (a few samples of this study predate the infection). Cell type and time point are not known. DNA of the CDR3: TGTGCCAGCAGCCCCAGGACAGGGATGACTGAAGCTTTCTTT. It translates to CASSPRTGMTEAFF.